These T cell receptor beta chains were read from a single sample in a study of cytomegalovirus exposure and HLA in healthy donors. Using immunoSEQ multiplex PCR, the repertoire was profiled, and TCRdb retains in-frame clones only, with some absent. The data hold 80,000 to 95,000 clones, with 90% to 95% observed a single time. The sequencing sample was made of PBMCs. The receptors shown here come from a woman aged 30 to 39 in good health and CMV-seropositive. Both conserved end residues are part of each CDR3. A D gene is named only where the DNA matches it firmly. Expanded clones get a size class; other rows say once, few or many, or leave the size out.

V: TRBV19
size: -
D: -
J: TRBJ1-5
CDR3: CASSTQGRYSNQPQHF
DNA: TGTGCCAGTAGTACCCAGGGCCGATATAGCAATCAGCCCCAGCATTTT

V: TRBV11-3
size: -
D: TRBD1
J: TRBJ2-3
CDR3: CASSLAQGLTDTQYF
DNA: TGTGCCAGCAGCTTAGCACAGGGGTTGACAGATACGCAGTATTTT

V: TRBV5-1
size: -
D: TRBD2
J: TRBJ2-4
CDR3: CASSTTSGGSLGLAKNIQYF
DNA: TGCGCCAGCAGCACCACTAGCGGGGGTTCTCTGGGACTAGCCAAAAACATTCAGTACTTC

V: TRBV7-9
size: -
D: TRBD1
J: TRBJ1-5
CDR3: CASSLAGQGSNQPQHF
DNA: TGTGCCAGCAGCTTAGCGGGACAGGGGAGCAATCAGCCCCAGCATTTT

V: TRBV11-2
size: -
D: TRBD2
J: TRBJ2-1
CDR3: CASSLVTSGRASEQFF
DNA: TGTGCCAGCAGCTTAGTAACTAGCGGGAGGGCCAGTGAGCAGTTCTTC

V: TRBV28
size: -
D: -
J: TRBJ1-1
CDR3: CASSLLGQNTEAFF
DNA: TGTGCCAGCAGTTTACTGGGACAGAACACTGAAGCTTTCTTT

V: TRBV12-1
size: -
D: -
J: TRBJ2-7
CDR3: CASSPRSGSPYEQYF
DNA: TGTGCCAGCAGCCCCCGAAGCGGGTCTCCCTACGAGCAGTACTTC

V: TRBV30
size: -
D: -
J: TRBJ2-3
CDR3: CAWNPGARGDTQYF
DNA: TGTGCCTGGAACCCAGGGGCTAGGGGAGATACGCAGTATTTT

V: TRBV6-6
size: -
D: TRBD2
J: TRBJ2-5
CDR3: CASRTGTSGQETQYF
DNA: TGTGCCAGCAGAACTGGGACTAGCGGACAAGAGACCCAGTACTTC

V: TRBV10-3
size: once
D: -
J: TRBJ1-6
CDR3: CAISDEQGVRPLHF
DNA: TGTGCCATCAGTGACGAACAGGGAGTGAGACCCCTCCACTTT

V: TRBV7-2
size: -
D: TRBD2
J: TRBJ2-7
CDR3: CASSPGLGTSSAYEQYF
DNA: TGTGCCAGCAGTCCGGGACTCGGGACTAGCTCGGCGTACGAGCAGTACTTC

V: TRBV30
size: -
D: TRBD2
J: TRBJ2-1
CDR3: CAWSDSPPGPLAGNDNEQFF
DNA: TGTGCCTGGAGTGACTCGCCCCCGGGGCCGCTAGCGGGTAATGACAATGAGCAGTTCTTC

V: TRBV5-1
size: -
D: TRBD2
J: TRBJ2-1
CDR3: CASSTGTSGGNEQFF
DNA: TGCGCCAGCAGCACGGGGACTAGCGGGGGGAATGAGCAGTTCTTC

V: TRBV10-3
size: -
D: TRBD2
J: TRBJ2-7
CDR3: CAISGLAGRYEQYF
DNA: TGTGCCATCAGTGGACTAGCGGGACGTTACGAGCAGTACTTC

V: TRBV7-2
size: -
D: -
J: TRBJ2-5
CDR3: CASSLALRQETQYF
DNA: TGTGCCAGCAGCTTAGCGTTACGGCAAGAGACCCAGTACTTC

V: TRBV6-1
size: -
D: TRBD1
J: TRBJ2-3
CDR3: CATGQGRPNTDTQYF
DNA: TGTGCCACCGGACAGGGGCGACCTAACACAGATACGCAGTATTTT

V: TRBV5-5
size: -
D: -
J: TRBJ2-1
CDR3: CASSLGAGTYNEQFF
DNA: TGTGCCAGCAGCCTCGGGGCGGGGACCTACAATGAGCAGTTCTTC

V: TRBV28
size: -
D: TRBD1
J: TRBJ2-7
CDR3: CASSLPRGRIHEQYF
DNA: TGTGCCAGCAGTTTACCCAGGGGGCGCATCCACGAGCAGTACTTC

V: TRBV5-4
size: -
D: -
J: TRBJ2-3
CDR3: CASSSGLVLSTDTQYF
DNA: TGTGCCAGCAGCTCGGGACTCGTACTGAGCACAGATACGCAGTATTTT

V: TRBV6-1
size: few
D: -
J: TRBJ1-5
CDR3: CASRRGLAQPQHF
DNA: TGTGCCAGCAGACGAGGGTTGGCTCAGCCCCAGCATTTT

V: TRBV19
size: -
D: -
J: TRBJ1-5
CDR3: CASREGKGAQHF
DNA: TGTGCCAGCCGGGAGGGAAAAGGGGCCCAGCATTTT

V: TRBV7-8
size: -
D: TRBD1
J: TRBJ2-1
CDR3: CASSSGGQFYEQFF
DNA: TGTGCCAGCAGCTCAGGGGGACAGTTTTATGAGCAGTTCTTC

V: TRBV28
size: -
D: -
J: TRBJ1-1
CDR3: CASSLQVHQAFF
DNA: TGTGCCAGCAGTTTACAGGTCCACCAAGCTTTCTTT

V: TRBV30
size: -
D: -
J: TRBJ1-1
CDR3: CAWRRAPNTEAFF
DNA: TGTGCCTGGAGGAGAGCCCCTAACACTGAAGCTTTCTTT

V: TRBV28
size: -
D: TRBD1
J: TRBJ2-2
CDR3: CASSPPGQVAGELFF
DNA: TGTGCCAGCAGTCCCCCGGGACAGGTAGCCGGGGAGCTGTTTTTT

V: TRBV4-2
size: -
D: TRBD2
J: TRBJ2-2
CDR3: CASSQDVAGDGNTGELFF
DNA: TGTGCCAGCAGCCAAGATGTAGCGGGAGATGGAAACACCGGGGAGCTGTTTTTT

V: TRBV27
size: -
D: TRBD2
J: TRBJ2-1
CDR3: CASSKTLLAGYYNEQFF
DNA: TGTGCCAGCAGTAAAACACTACTAGCGGGTTACTACAATGAGCAGTTCTTC

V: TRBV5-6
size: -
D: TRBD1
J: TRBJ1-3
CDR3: CASSRGQRLGTIYF
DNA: TGTGCCAGCAGCCGGGGACAGCGGTTGGGCACCATATATTTT

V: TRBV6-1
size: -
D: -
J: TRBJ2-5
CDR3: CASSSYQEAQYF
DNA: TGTGCCAGCAGTTCTTACCAAGAGGCCCAGTACTTC

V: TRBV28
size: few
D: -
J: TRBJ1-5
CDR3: CACGAGNQPQHF
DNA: TGTGCCTGCGGAGCGGGCAATCAGCCCCAGCATTTT

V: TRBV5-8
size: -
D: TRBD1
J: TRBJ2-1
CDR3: CASSRRTGGYNEQFF
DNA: TGTGCCAGCAGCCGACGGACAGGGGGCTACAATGAGCAGTTCTTC

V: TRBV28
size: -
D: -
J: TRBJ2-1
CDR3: CASGLTVRFF
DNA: TGTGCCAGCGGTTTGACAGTACGGTTCTTC

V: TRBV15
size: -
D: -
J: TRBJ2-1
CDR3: CATSRPREYHEQFF
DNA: TGTGCCACCAGCAGGCCCCGGGAGTACCATGAGCAGTTCTTC

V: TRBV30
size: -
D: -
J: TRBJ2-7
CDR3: CAWSSGFKHEQYF
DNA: TGTGCCTGGAGTTCAGGGTTTAAGCACGAGCAGTACTTC

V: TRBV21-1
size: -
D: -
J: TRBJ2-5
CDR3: CASSTLYPSGRAIRETQYF
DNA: TGTGCCAGCAGCACCCTCTACCCTAGCGGGAGGGCCATTCGAGAGACCCAGTACTTC

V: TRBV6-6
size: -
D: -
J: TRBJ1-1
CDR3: CASSLPTGTEAFF
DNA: TGTGCCAGCAGTTTACCGACGGGGACTGAAGCTTTCTTT

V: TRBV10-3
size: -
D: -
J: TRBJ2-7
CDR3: CAISPGVGYEQYF
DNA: TGTGCCATCAGCCCGGGGGTCGGATACGAGCAGTACTTC

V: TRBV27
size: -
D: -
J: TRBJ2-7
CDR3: CASSSGIHEQYF
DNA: TGTGCCAGCAGTTCGGGGATCCACGAGCAGTACTTC

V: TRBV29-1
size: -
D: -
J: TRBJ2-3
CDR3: CSVEDWQGGPYDTQYF
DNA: TGCAGCGTTGAAGATTGGCAGGGGGGCCCTTACGATACGCAGTATTTT

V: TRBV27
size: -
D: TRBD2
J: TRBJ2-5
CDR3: CASSRRDYEETQYF
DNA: TGTGCCAGCAGTCGCCGGGACTACGAGGAGACCCAGTACTTC

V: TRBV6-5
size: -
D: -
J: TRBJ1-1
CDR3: CASSYSWTEGMKAFF
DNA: TGTGCCAGCAGTTACTCATGGACAGAGGGCATGAAAGCTTTCTTT